These 8 T cell receptor beta chains were sequenced from one sample in a study of T-cell memory formation after mild COVID-19. TCRdb passed the 5' RACE reads through MiXCR, listing each CDR3 protein once. Here the sample spans roughly 380,000 distinct CDR3 sequences, around 27% being singletons. Input material: PBMCs or a T cell subset sorted from them (not recorded which). The receptor source for this set is an adult woman who had mild COVID-19 (a few samples of this study predate the infection). Cell type and time point are not known.

The genes are TRBV4-1 and TRBJ2-5; no clear D gene. There are 14 residues in the CDR3. Germline assignment: CDR1 MGHRA and CDR2 YSYEKL. Trimming removed 1 base from V and 3 bases from J, with 9 bases in between. CDR3 sequence (DNA): TGCGCCAGCAGCCAAGTAGGCCAGGAAGAGACCCAGTACTTC. This translates into CASSQVGQEETQYF.

This clonotype was seen repeatedly, ten times or more. The V call is TRBV5-1, the J call TRBJ2-5; D gene ambiguous. V lost 0 bases and J lost 5, with 5 bases in between. Germline assignment: CDR1 SGHRS and CDR2 YFSETQ. CDR3 length: 12 residues. The DNA of the CDR3 is TGCGCCAGCAGCTTGGAATTTGAGACCCAGTACTTC. Translation gives CASSLEFETQYF.

This chain connects TRBV5-1 to TRBJ2-3; 9 bases fit TRBD1. From germline, CDR1 is SGHRS and CDR2 YFSETQ. V lost 4 bases and J lost 3; bases outside the gene matches: 9. CDR3 size: 16 residues. The CDR3 loop is CASSLSRDRVTDTQYF. CDR3 DNA sequence: TGCGCCAGCAGCCTTTCCCGGGACAGGGTAACAGATACGCAGTATTTT.

This clonotype showed up just a few times. The chain employs TRBV6-5 and TRBJ2-1, with D uncertain. This CDR3 region has 16 residues. With 0 bases removed from V and 6 bases from J, the gap between germline ends came to 15 bases. The germline gives CDR1 MNHEY, CDR2 SVGAGI. The chain's CDR3 is CASSYSIPTMGNEQFF. The CDR3 DNA reads TGTGCCAGCAGTTACTCGATACCAACCATGGGCAATGAGCAGTTCTTC.

The CDR3 coding sequence is TGTGCCAGCAGCTTAAGTAACCAGAAGGTTCCCCAACGGAGCAATCAGCCCCAGCATTTT. Its translation: CASSLSNQKVPQRSNQPQHF. The chain has TRBV13 and TRBJ1-5; D remains unclear. Trimming left V 2 bases short and J 1 base short, with 24 bases between. The germline gives CDR1 PRHDT, CDR2 FYEKMQ (reference sequence). The CDR3 is 20 residues long.

This clonotype was detected only once. This rearrangement joins TRBV11-3 to TRBJ2-3; 11 nucleotides line up with TRBD2. CDR3 length equals 18 residues. Germline CDR1 and CDR2: SGHNT and YENEEA. V shed 0 bases, J shed 9 bases, and the junction held 14 bases outside the gene matches. CDR3 nucleotide sequence: TGTGCCAGCAGCTTAGATGAACTAGCGGGAGTACCGGGGGAAACGCAGTATTTT. Translated: CASSLDELAGVPGETQYF.

This clonotype was seen a handful of times. The J gene is TRBJ1-1, the V gene TRBV29-1; no clear D gene. Germline values: CDR1 SQVTM, CDR2 ANQGSEA. Between the trimmed V and J ends, which lost 2 bases and 1 base, there was a span of 5 bases. The CDR3 runs 12 residues. Here the CDR3 DNA reads TGCAGCGTTGAACCCGAGAACACTGAAGCTTTCTTT. Translating gives CSVEPENTEAFF.

The rearrangement links TRBV2 to TRBJ1-2; a possible D gene is TRBD1 (6 bases). V lost 5 bases to trimming and J lost 4 bases, with 17 bases between them. The germline CDR1 and CDR2 sequences are SNHLY and FYNNEI. There are 15 residues in the CDR3. The CDR3 region is CASSSSTGGRYGYTF. The CDR3 DNA is TGTGCCAGCAGTAGTAGTACGGGGGGCCGCTATGGCTACACCTTC. The full variable domain, rest sourced from reference TRBV2 and TRBJ1-2, is EPEVTQTPSHQVTQMGQEVILRCVPISNHLYFYWYRQILGQKVEFLVSFYNNEISEKSEIFDDQFSVERPDGSNFTLKIRSTKLEDSAMYFCASSSSTGGRYGYTFGSGTRLTVV.